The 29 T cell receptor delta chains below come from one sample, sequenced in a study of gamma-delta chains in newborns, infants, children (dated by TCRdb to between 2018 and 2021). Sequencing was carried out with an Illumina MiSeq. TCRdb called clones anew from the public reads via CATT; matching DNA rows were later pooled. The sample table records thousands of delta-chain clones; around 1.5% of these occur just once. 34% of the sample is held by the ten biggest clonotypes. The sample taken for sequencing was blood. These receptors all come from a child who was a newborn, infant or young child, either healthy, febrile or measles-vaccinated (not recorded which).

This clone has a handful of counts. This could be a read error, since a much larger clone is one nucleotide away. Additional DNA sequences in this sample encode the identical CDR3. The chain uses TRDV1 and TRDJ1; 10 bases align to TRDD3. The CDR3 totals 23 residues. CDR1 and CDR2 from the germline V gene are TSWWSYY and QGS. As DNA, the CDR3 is TGTGCCCTTGGCCAACCCGATTTGTCCCTAAAACTGGGGGATTTAAAGTACACCGATAAACTCATCTTT. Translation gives CALGQPDLSLKLGDLKYTDKLIF.

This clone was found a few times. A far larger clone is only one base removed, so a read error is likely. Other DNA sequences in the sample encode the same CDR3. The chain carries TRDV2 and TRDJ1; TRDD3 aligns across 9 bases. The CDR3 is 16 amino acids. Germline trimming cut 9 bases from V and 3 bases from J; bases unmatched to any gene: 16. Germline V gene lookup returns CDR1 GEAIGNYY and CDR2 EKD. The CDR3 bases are TGTGCCATCATAGCGGGGATACGCGACGGAGCCGATAAACTCATCTTT. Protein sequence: CAIIAGIRDGADKLIF.

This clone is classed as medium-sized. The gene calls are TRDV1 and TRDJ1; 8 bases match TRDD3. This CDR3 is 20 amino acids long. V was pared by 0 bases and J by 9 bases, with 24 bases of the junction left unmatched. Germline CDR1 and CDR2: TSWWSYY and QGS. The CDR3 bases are TGTGCTCTTGGGGAACTATGGTGGGGGATCTCCCCGGCTGGGATTGCGGAACTCATCTTT. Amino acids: CALGELWWGISPAGIAELIF.

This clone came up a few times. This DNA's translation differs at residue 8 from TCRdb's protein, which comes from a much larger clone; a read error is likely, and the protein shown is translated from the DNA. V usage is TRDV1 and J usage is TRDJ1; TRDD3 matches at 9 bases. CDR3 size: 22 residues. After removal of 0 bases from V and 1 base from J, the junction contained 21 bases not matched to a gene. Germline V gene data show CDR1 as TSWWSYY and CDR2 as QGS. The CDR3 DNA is TGTGCTCTTGGGGAACTTCCTCCCTACGTGTTGGGGGATAAAGGGTTCACCGATAAACTCATCTTT. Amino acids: CALGELPPYVLGDKGFTDKLIF.

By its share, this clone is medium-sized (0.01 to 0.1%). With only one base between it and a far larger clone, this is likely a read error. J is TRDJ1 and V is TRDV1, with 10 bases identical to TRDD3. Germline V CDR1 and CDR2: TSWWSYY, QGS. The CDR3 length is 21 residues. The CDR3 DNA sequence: TGTGCTCGTGGGGAAGTCCCTTTTTACTGGGGGATTTCGCGATCCACCGATAAACTCATCTTT. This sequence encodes CARGEVPFYWGISRSTDKLIF.

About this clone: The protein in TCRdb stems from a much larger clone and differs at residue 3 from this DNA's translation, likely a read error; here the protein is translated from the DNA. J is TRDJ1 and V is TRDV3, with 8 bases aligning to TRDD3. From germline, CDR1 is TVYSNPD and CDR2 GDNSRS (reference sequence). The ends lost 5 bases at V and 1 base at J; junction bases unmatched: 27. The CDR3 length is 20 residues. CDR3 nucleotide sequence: TGTGCCCTTAAGAGACTTTATCTAATTCTGGGGGACCCGGGCACCGATAAACTCATCTTT. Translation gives CALKRLYLILGDPGTDKLIF.

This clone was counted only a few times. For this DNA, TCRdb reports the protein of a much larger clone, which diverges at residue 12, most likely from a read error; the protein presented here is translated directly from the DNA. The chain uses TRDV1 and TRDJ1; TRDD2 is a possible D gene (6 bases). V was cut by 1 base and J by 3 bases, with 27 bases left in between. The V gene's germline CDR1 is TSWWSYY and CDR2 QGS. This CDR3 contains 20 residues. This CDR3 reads CALGEPDVLLRPGPSDKLIF. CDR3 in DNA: TGTGCTCTTGGGGAACCAGACGTCCTACTTCGGCCGGGGCCGTCCGATAAACTCATCTTT.

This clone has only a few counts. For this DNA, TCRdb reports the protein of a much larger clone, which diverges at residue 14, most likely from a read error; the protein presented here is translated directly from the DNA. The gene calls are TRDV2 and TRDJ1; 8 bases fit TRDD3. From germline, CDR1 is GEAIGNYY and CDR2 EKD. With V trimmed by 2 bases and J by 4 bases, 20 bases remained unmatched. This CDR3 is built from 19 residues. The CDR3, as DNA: TGTGCCTGTGACATCATTAAACTCAGTACTGGGGGTTACATCGATAAACTCATCTTT. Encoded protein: CACDIIKLSTGGYIDKLIF.

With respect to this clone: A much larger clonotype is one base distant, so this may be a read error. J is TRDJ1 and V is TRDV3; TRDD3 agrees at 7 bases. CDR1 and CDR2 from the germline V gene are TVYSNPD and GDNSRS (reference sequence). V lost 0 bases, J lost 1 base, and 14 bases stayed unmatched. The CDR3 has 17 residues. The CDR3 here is CAFRYYWGTMGTDKLIF. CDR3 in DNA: TGTGCCTTTAGATACTACTGGGGAACCATGGGCACCGATAAACTCATCTTT.

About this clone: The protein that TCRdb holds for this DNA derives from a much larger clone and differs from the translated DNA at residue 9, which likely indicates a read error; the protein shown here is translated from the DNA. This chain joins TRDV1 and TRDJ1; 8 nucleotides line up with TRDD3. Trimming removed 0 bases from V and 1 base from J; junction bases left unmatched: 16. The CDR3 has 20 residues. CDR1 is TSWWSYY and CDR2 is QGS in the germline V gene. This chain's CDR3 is CALGELVFHWGVGGTDKLIF. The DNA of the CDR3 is TGTGCTCTTGGGGAACTAGTATTCCACTGGGGGGTAGGGGGCACCGATAAACTCATCTTT.

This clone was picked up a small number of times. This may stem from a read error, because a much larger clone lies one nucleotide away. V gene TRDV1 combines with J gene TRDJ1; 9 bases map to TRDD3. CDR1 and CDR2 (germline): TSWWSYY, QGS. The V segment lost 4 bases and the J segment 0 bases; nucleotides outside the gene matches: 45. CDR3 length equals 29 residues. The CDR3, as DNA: TGTGCTCTTGGGGGATGGGAGGGACCTACCAAAATACCTCCGGTCCTGGGGGATTCCGTATACCAGTACACCGATAAACTCATCTTT. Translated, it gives CALGGWEGPTKIPPVLGDSVYQYTDKLIF.

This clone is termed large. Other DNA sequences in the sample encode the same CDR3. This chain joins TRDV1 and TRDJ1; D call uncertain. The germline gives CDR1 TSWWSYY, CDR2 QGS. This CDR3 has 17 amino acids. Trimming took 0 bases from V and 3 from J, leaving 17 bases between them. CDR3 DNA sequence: TGTGCTCTTGGGGAACTCCGTGGTGGTCGCCACGCCGATAAACTCATCTTT. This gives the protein CALGELRGGRHADKLIF.

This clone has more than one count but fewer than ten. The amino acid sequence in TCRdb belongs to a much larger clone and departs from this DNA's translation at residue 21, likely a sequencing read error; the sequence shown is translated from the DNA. CDR3 sequence (DNA): TGTGCTCTTGGGGAAGTCCAATCCTACCCAGTGGGGGATACAGGGTACACCGATAAACTCACCTTT. It yields the protein CALGEVQSYPVGDTGYTDKLTF. V usage is TRDV1 and J usage is TRDJ1; 10 positions match TRDD3. CDR1 TSWWSYY and CDR2 QGS come from the germline V gene. This CDR3 is built from 22 residues.

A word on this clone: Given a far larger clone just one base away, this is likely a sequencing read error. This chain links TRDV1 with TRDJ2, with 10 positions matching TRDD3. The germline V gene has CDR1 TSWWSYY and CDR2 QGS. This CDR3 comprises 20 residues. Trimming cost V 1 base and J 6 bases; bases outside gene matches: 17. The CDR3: CALGEHRAAYWGIAPAQLFF. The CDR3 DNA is TGTGCTCTTGGGGAACACAGGGCGGCGTACTGGGGGATTGCGCCAGCACAACTCTTCTTT.

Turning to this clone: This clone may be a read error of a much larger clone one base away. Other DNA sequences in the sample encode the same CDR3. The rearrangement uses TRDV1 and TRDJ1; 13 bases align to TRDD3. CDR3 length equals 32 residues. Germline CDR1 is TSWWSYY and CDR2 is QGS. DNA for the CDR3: TGTGCCCTTGGGGAGATACATAATTTAGAGCCTTCCTACGGTCCGTACTGGGGGATACGCCCTACCATATTAATGTACACCGATAAACTCATCTTT. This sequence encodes CALGEIHNLEPSYGPYWGIRPTILMYTDKLIF.

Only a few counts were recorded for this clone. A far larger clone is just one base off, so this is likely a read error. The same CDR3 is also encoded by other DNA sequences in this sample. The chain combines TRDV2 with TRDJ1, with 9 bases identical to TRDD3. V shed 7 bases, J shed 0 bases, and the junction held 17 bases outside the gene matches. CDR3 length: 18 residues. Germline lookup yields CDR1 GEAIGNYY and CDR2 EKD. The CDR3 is CACDGPLTGGPYTDKLIF. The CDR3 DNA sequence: TGTGCCTGCGATGGACCCTTGACTGGGGGACCCTACACCGATAAACTCATCTTT.

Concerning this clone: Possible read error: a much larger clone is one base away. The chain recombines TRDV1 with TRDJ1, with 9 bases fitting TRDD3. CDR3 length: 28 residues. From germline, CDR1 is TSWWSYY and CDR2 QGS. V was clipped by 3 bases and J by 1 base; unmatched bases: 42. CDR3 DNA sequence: TGTGCTCTTGGGGAGCTTGGCATCACTTCCCCACCTTCCCGGGTGTGTTACTGGGGGAACCCGTGCACCGATAAACTCATCTTT. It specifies CALGELGITSPPSRVCYWGNPCTDKLIF.

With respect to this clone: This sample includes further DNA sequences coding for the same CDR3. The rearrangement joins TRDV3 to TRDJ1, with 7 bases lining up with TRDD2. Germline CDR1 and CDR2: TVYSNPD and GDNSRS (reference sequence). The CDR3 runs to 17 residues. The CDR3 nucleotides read TGTGCTCATCCTGCCATTCCTACCCCCCTCTACTACGATAAACTCATCTTT. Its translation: CAHPAIPTPLYYDKLIF.

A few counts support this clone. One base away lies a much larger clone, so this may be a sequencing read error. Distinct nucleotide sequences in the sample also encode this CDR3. DNA of the CDR3: TGTGCTCTTGGGGAACTGCGCTTCGGGGCCTTCCTACCGCCCTGGGGGATTAGCGATAAACTCATCTTT. Its translation is CALGELRFGAFLPPWGISDKLIF. The chain is built from TRDV1 and TRDJ1, with D tentatively TRDD2 or TRDD3 (9 bases each). Germline assignment: CDR1 TSWWSYY and CDR2 QGS. Trimming removed 0 bases from V and 4 bases from J, with 36 bases in between. The CDR3 runs to 23 residues.

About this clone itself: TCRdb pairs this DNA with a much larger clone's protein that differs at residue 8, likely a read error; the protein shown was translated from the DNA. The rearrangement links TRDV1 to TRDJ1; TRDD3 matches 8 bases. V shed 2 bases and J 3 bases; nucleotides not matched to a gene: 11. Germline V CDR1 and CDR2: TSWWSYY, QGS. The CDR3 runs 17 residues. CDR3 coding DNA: TGTGCTCTTGGGGAAATCTTCGCTTGGGGGATTCCCGATAAACTCATCTTT. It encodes CALGEIFAWGIPDKLIF.

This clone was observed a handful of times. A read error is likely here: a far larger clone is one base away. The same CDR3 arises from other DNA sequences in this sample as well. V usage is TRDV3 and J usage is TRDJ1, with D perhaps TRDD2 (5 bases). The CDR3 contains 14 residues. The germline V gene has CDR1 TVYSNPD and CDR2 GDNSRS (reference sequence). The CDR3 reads CASNFPTYTDKLIF. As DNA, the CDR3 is TGTGCCTCTAACTTCCCGACTTACACTGATAAACTCATCTTT.

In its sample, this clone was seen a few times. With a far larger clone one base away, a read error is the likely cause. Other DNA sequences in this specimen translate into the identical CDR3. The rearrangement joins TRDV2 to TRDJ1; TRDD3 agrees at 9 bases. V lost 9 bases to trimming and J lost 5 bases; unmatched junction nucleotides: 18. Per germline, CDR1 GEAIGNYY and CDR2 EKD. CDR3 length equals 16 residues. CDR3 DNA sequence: TGTGCCATCATAGCGGGGATACGCGATGGAGCAGATAAACTCATCTTT. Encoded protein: CAIIAGIRDGADKLIF.

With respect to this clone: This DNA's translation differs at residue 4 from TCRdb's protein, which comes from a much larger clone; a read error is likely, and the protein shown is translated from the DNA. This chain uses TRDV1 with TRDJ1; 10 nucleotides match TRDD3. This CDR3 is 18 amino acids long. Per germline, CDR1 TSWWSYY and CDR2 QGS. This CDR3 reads CALEEPGGYAILTDKLIF. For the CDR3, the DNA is TGTGCTCTTGAGGAACCAGGGGGATACGCGATCCTGACCGATAAACTCATCTTT.

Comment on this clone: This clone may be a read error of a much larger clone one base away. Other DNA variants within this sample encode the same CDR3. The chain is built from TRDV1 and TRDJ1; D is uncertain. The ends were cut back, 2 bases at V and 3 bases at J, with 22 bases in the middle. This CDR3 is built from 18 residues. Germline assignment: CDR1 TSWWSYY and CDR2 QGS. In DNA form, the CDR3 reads TGTGCTCTTGGGGAATGTTCGGGTGTCCCCCCGCGCGCCGATAAACTCATCTTT. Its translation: CALGECSGVPPRADKLIF.

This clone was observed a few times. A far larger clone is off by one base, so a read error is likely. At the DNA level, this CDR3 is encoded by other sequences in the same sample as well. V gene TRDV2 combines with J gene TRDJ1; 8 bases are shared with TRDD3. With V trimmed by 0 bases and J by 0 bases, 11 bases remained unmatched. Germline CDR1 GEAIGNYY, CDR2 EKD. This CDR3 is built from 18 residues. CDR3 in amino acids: CACDTGYWGSPYTDKLIF. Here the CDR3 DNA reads TGTGCCTGTGACACCGGCTACTGGGGGTCCCCGTACACCGATAAACTCATCTTT.

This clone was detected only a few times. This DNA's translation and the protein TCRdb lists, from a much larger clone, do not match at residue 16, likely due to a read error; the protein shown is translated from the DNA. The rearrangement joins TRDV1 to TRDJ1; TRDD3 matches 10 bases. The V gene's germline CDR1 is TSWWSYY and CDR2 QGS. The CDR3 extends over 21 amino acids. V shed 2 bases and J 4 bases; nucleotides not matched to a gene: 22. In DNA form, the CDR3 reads TGTGCTCTTGGGGAAGTCCCTTTTTACTGGGGGATTTCGCGATCCAACGATAAACTCATCTTT. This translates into CALGEVPFYWGISRSNDKLIF.

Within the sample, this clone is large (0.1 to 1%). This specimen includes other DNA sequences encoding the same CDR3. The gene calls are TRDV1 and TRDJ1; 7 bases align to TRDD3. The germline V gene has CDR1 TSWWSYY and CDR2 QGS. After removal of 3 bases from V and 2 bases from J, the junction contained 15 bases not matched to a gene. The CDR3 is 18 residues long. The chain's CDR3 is CALGETATIFWGTDKLIF. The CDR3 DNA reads TGTGCTCTTGGGGAGACCGCTACTATCTTCTGGGGGACCGATAAACTCATCTTT.

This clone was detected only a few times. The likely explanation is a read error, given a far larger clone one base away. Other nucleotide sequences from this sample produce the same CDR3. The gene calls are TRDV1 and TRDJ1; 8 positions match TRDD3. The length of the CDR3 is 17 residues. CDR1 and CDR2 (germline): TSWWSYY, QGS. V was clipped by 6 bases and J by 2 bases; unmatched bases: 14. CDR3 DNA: TGTGCTCTTGGCCCCCTTTGGCTGGGGGAGCCTACCGATAAACTCATCTTT. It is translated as CALGPLWLGEPTDKLIF.

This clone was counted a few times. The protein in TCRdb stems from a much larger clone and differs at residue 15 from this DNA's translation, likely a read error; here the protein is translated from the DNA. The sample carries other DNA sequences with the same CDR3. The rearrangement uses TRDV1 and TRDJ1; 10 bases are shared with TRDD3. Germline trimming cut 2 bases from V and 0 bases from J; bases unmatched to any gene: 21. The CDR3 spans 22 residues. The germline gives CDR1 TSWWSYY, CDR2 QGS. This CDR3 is CALGEVQSYPVGDTEYTDKLIF. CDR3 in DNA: TGTGCTCTTGGGGAAGTCCAATCCTACCCAGTGGGGGATACAGAGTACACCGATAAACTCATCTTT.